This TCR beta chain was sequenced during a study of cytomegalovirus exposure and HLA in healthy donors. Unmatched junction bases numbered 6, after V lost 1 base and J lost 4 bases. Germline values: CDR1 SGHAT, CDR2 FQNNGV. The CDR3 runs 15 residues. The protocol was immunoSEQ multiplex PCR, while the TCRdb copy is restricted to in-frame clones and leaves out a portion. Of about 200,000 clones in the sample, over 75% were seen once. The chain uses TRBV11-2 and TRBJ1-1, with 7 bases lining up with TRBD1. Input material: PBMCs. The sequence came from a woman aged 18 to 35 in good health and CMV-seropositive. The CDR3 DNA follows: TGTGCCAGCAGCTTAGTTGTTCGACAGGGCACTGAAGCTTTCTTT. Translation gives CASSLVVRQGTEAFF.